This TCR beta chain emerged from a study of read filtering for tumor transcriptome and immune sequencing (dated by TCRdb to between 2020 and 2021). About the study as a whole: The cohort had about 17 male and 11 to 15 female patients with a mean age of roughly 70 years, ranging from about 45 to 85. Under revised international staging, roughly 8 patients fell into R-ISS I, 15 or so into R-ISS II and about 7 into R-ISS III. After DNase treatment, whole-transcriptome libraries were prepared using the TruSeq RNA Access Library Prep Kit. Using the same bone marrow samples, the study ran both targeted immune repertoire sequencing and bulk whole-transcriptome sequencing and then compared the TCR repertoires from each method. TCR-region mapped reads per sample ranged from about 4.05 to 11 million with IR-seq versus only roughly 85 to 1273 with RNA-seq. A main aim was a read-filtering strategy for immune repertoire data, specifically whether clonotypes supported by a single read should be removed. What the research found in general, with its limitations: When single-read clonotypes were removed, the proportions of shared clonotypes in IR-seq and RNA-seq correlated more strongly. Single-read clonotypes made up roughly 85% of clonotypes but only approximately 3.2% of total reads in IR-seq, compared with about 77% of clonotypes and 44.6% of reads in RNA-seq. The sorted CD138-negative fraction was a mixed bone marrow immune population, not purified T cells. Compared with RNA-seq, IR-seq captured clonotypes at much greater depth and more reliably, and a smaller IR-seq throughput was enough to identify most of the shared clonotypes.

As to this clonotype: Its antigen has not been determined. Being one base from a much bigger clone, this may be a read error.

Looking up the germline V gene yields CDR1 MNHNS and CDR2 SASEGT. The cysteine opens and the phenylalanine closes a CDR3 of 13 amino acids. Only the CDR3 DNA stays, 39 bases, in frame from base 1. The junction carries 14 bases between V and J, which are trimmed by 7 bases and 7 bases respectively. TCR libraries were built from about 400 ng RNA with the Immunoverse kit, using molecular barcoded adaptors covering alpha/delta and beta/gamma chains. TCR library preparation used the same RNA that went into transcriptome sequencing. An Illumina HiSeq 4000 with 2 x 150 cycles was used to sequence the TCR libraries. Per the original workflow: MiXCR aligned TCR reads to human V, D, J and C references and assembled the aligned reads into CDR3 clonotypes, with quality filtering and error correction included. Clonotype counts and gene usage diversity were analyzed with the tcR package in R. Raw mapping reads were checked after the RNA-seq reads had been mapped by STAR aligner version 2.5.3a onto the human GRCh37 genome. To test the effect of sequencing depth on detected clonotypes, IR-seq fastq files were randomly downsampled using Seqtk 1.3. Using fastp trimming at Q25 and MiXCR clonotype assembly, TCRdb reanalyzed the public sequencing data and kept in-frame beta chains. CDR3 protein duplicates are merged, each entry listing the most common genes and DNA. What appears here as the V and J calls and clone size reflects TCRdb's work, not the paper's. This sample lists some 80,000 distinct CDR3 sequences; 9% to 15% were detected once. The ten largest clones capture around 14% of the sample.

Bone marrow was sampled from every patient at the time of active disease. Ficoll-Hypaque density gradient centrifugation was used to isolate bone marrow mononuclear cells. CD138-negative cells were obtained by negative selection after labeling with CD138 magnetic microbeads on a MACS separator, removing myeloma plasma cells. Flow cytometry on an Attune NxT with CD138 antibodies was used to check the purity of the isolated cells. Total RNA was extracted with TRIzol reagent and quantified with a NanoDrop spectrophotometer. Paired RNA-seq and IR-seq were performed on each patient's CD138-negative bone marrow sample.

Sequencing was done on a sample of a population of CD138-negative cells sorted from bone marrow. In the paper's terms, the cell subset or site label means: bone marrow mononuclear cells depleted of CD138+ plasma/myeloma cells by negative magnetic selection. The chain is encoded by TRBV6-1 joined to TRBJ2-1; confidence is insufficient to name the D gene. This TCR came from a donor aged 40 or over with multiple myeloma. The DNA sequence reads TGTGCCAGCACCGAGGCCCAAAAGAATGAGCAGTTCTTC. Translated, it reads CASTEAQKNEQFF.